A selection of T cell receptor beta chains follows, all from one sample in a study of T cells in Graves' hyperthyroidism and ophthalmopathy. TCRdb redid the calling of the multiplex PCR reads with MiXCR, one entry per CDR3 protein. The data contain about 200,000 distinct CDR3 sequences, roughly 15% of them singletons. Sequencing input: blood. These receptors all stem from a man in his forties or fifties with Graves' hyperthyroidism. The CDR3 runs from the conserved cysteine through the conserved F or W. A D gene is named only where the DNA matches it firmly. The size of a clone is reported for some rows only, either as once, few or many, or as a class for expanded clones.

J | D | V | size | DNA | CDR3
TRBJ2-2 | NA | TRBV12-5 | few | TGTGCTAGTGGTTTGAGAGACGGAAGACGGGCCGGGGAGCTGTTTTTT | CASGLRDGRRAGELFF
TRBJ2-7 | NA | TRBV5-1 | many | TGCGCCAGCAGCTTGAGAGGGGTGTCAGTTTACGAGCAGTACTTC | CASSLRGVSVYEQYF
TRBJ2-3 | TRBD2 | TRBV6-2/TRBV6-3 | many | TGTGCCAGCAGTTACCCGAGACTAGCGGGAGGGCTGAAAGGCACAGATACGCAGTATTTT | CASSYPRLAGGLKGTDTQYF
TRBJ2-7 | TRBD1 | TRBV5-1 | many | TGCGCCAGCAGCCCGGGAATAGGGACAGGGTACTACGAGCAGTACTTC | CASSPGIGTGYYEQYF
TRBJ1-6 | NA | TRBV2 | NA | TGTGCCAGCGGAAAGAAGTCAGGGTTAGTTTCACCCCTCCACTTT | CASGKKSGLVSPLHF
TRBJ1-1 | NA | TRBV20-1 | few | TGCAGTGCTAGTTTTCACAGGAGATACACTGAAGCTTTCTTT | CSASFHRRYTEAFF
TRBJ1-5 | NA | TRBV7-2 | few | TGTGCCAGCAGCTTAGTAGTGACAGTCAATCAGCCCCAGCATTTT | CASSLVVTVNQPQHF
TRBJ1-2 | NA | TRBV20-1 | NA | TGCAGTGCTAGAGATTTTATTCGAAAGAGCATACAATATGGCTACACCTTC | CSARDFIRKSIQYGYTF
TRBJ2-1 | NA | TRBV3-1 | many | TGTGCCAGCAAGAGTTACAATGAGCAGTTCTTC | CASKSYNEQFF
TRBJ2-7 | TRBD2 | TRBV5-1 | many | TGCGCCAGCAGCCCACGGACTAGTCCCGACGAGCAGTACTTC | CASSPRTSPDEQYF